This T cell receptor beta chain appears in the sequencing data of a study of CD8 T cells in Susac syndrome. On this clonotype itself: The antigen is not known.

Study observations and caveats: In its TCR sequencing and HLA analysis, the study acknowledged that the number of individuals was relatively small.

CDR1 is MNHNS, CDR2 SASEGT, per germline. The CDR3 totals 15 residues. V lost 3 bases to trimming and J lost 10 bases; unmatched junction nucleotides: 9. From blood CD8+ and CD4+ T cells, TCR beta sequences were generated. Negative isolation was applied to CD8+ and CD4+ T cells, and FACS enrichment was applied to TEMRA cells. About 0.5 to 1 ug RNA was reverse transcribed with random hexamers. immunoSEQ multiplex PCR amplified TCR beta CDR3 across 54 Vbeta, 13 Jbeta. One entry per CDR3 protein results from TCRdb running MiXCR on the immunoSEQ multiplex PCR reads. This table holds some 95,000 distinct CDR3 sequences, 90% to 95% found once.

The sequenced material came from CD8+ T cells from PBMCs. The rearrangement uses TRBV6-1 and TRBJ2-2; 9 positions agree with TRBD2. The receptor was isolated from a human donor in good health. The CDR3 DNA reads as TGTGCCAGCAGTGATATGGCGGGGGGGCGATCGGAGCTGTTTTTT. This gives the protein CASSDMAGGRSELFF.